This TCR beta chain was sequenced during a study of monozygotic twins with inflammatory bowel disease. Points from the study as a whole: A single strong clonotype or signal linked to IBD was not supported. Researchers report that IBD patients shared fewer clonotypes with others than healthy twins, especially amid disease activity.

TCRdb re-called the 5' RACE reads; one entry per CDR3 protein, DNA not given. This listing includes about 160,000 distinct CDR3 sequences. Researchers collected more than 2 ml of blood per donor. Regarding this clonotype: The target antigen is unknown.

Input material: blood. The clonotype comes from a human donor with ulcerative colitis or Crohn's disease, or a healthy co-twin of an affected twin (not recorded which).

CDR3 protein: CASSPIASTENEQFF. The rearrangement uses TRBV5-1 and TRBJ2-1; the D call of TRBD2 rests on TCRdb alone, since no DNA is present to check it. This CDR3 contains 15 residues. Germline CDR1 reads SGHRS; CDR2 reads YFSETQ.